This entry concerns a single T cell receptor (beta chain). The target antigen is unknown. This sample was included in a study of T-cell memory formation after mild COVID-19. About the study: Clusters were largely donor specific. General study findings and limits: CD4+ contracting clones lay mainly in CM and EM, CD8+ ones in EMRA. Later expanders leaned CD4+, whereas day 15 to 85 contracting clones were balanced CD4/CD8.

With 4 bases removed from V and 5 bases from J, the gap between germline ends came to 21 bases. The CDR3 sequence is 16 residues long. Germline loops: CDR1 SGHDT, CDR2 YYEEEE. UMIs and sample barcodes were carried by the TCR alpha and TCR beta cDNA libraries that 5'RACE produced using constant-segment primers. TCRdb analysed the 5' RACE reads with MiXCR anew, one entry per CDR3 protein. The sample has approximately 340,000 distinct CDR3 sequences; approximately 13% are singletons. This chain uses TRBV5-6 with TRBJ2-5; perhaps TRBD1 as D (5 bases). The clonotype originates from a young man who had mild COVID-19 (a few samples of this study predate the infection). Cell type and time point are not known. The sequenced sample consisted of PBMCs or a T cell subset sorted from them (not recorded which). The CDR3 nucleotides read TGTGCCAGCAGCCCCCGAGTGGTAGGGGCCTGGGAGACCCAGTACTTC. Residues: CASSPRVVGAWETQYF.